The text below deals with one T cell receptor (beta chain). Its antigen is unknown. This entry comes from a study of beta chain features in type 1 diabetes. Study as a whole: Age and gender were similar between patients and healthy donors, as were cell yields.

Study-wide results and caveats: In type 1 diabetes patients, VDJ junctions had fewer insertions; deletions at these junctions were more frequent. In every one of the four CD4+ subsets, TCRB CDR3s were moderately but significantly shorter in Type 1 diabetes patients. When cDNA is sequenced, cells with high TCR expression could be over-represented.

The germline CDR1 and CDR2 sequences are MGHRA and YSYEKL. V gave up 0 bases and J gave up 6 bases; unmatched junction bases: 7. The CDR3 covers 16 residues. Sequenced material consisted of expressed TCRB transcripts (all of the isolated RNA was reverse transcribed). Reads from naive, central memory and regulatory T cell samples averaged roughly 3.6 million. Assay: immunoSEQ multiplex PCR; the TCRdb copy retains only in-frame clones and omits some. The table includes hundreds of thousands of clones, 13% detected once. This TCR was sampled from a man between 18 and 35 years old with type 1 diabetes. The sequencing sample was made of naive CD4+ T cells from blood. The genes are TRBV4-1 and TRBJ1-5; TRBD1 agrees at 8 bases. The CDR3 spells CASSQEGQGSIQPQHF. Here the CDR3 DNA reads TGCGCCAGCAGCCAAGAAGGACAGGGATCAATTCAGCCCCAGCATTTT.